The rows below give T cell receptor beta chains drawn from one sample of a study of T-cell memory formation after mild COVID-19. One entry per CDR3 protein, called by TCRdb with MiXCR from the 5' RACE reads. The repertoire holds roughly 200,000 distinct CDR3 sequences, with about a sixth as singletons. Sequencing was carried out using PBMCs or a T cell subset sorted from them (not recorded which). The receptors stem from an adult woman who had mild COVID-19 (a few samples of this study predate the infection). Cell type and time point are not known. Each CDR3 is given with its conserved first and last residue. A D gene is named only where the DNA matches it firmly. Only some rows state a clone size, as once, few, many or a class for expanded clones.

TRBV7-2	.	TRBJ2-7	many	TGTGCCAGTTCGAGGGGGAGCTACGAGCAGTACTTC	CASSRGSYEQYF
TRBV11-3	TRBD2	TRBJ2-3	few	TGTGCCAGCAGCTTGACTAGCACCACGAGGGCGCAGTATTTT	CASSLTSTTRAQYF
TRBV7-3	.	TRBJ1-2	few	TGTGCCAGCAGCTTCGGTCCGGGGGGCAATGGCTACACCTTC	CASSFGPGGNGYTF
TRBV20-1	.	TRBJ1-1	few	TGCAGTGCAGAGAGCTTGGCAGGGGAAAATCAAGCTTTCTTT	CSAESLAGENQAFF
TRBV20-1	TRBD2	TRBJ2-2	.	TGCAGCGCTATTATAGCGGGGCCGAACACCGGGGAGCTGTTTTTT	CSAIIAGPNTGELFF
TRBV12-3/TRBV12-4	TRBD1	TRBJ2-2	few	TGTGCCAGCAGTTTCTGGGACAGTGCCACCGGGGAGCTGTTTTTT	CASSFWDSATGELFF
TRBV20-1	TRBD1	TRBJ2-1	many	TGCAGTGCTAGAGGGTGGCAGGGGGCACGGGAGCAGTTCTTC	CSARGWQGAREQFF
TRBV7-2	TRBD2	TRBJ2-7	.	TGTGCCAGCAGCTGGGCTAGCGGCGAGCAGTACTTC	CASSWASGEQYF
TRBV20-1	TRBD2	TRBJ2-1	few	TGCAGTGCTAGGCTCCGGGAGGTCTACAATGAGCAGTTCTTC	CSARLREVYNEQFF
TRBV3-1	TRBD2	TRBJ2-7	few	TGTGCCAGCAGCAGGGGACTAGCGGGGACGGAAGAGCAGTACTTC	CASSRGLAGTEEQYF
TRBV6-6	.	TRBJ2-2	few	TGTGCCAGCAGTTACTTCCAGGGGGGAACCGGGGAGCTGTTTTTT	CASSYFQGGTGELFF
TRBV7-9	.	TRBJ2-2	.	TGTGCCAGCAGCCAGAGGGCAGCGGTGAAGACCGGGGAGCTGTTTTTT	CASSQRAAVKTGELFF
TRBV6-6	TRBD2	TRBJ2-7	.	TGTGCCAGCACCCGGGGGGGCCAAGGCGCCTACGAGCAGTACTTC	CASTRGGQGAYEQYF
TRBV6-5	.	TRBJ2-7	few	TGTGCCAGCAGACATCAGGCCACAGGACCCTACGAGCAGTACTTC	CASRHQATGPYEQYF
TRBV7-9	.	TRBJ2-1	.	TGTGCCAGCAGCTCGACTAGTTCCTCCTACAATGAGCAGTTCTTC	CASSSTSSSYNEQFF
TRBV5-1	.	TRBJ2-3	.	TGCGCCAGCAGCTTGGCCCGAGTGGGCACAGATACGCAGTATTTT	CASSLARVGTDTQYF
TRBV7-9	.	TRBJ1-2	few	TGTGCCAGCAGCTTAGATGGGGGCCACTACACCTTC	CASSLDGGHYTF
TRBV5-8	.	TRBJ1-1	.	TGTGCCAGCAGCCCGAGGTGGGGGGACACTGAAGCTTTCTTT	CASSPRWGDTEAFF
TRBV12-3/TRBV12-4	TRBD2	TRBJ2-5	few	TGTGCCAGCAGTTTAGGACTAGCGGATGAGGGCCCAGAGACCCAGTACTTC	CASSLGLADEGPETQYF
TRBV20-1	.	TRBJ2-2	.	TGCAGTGCTAGAGTGACAGGGAACACCGGGGAGCTGTTTTTT	CSARVTGNTGELFF
TRBV20-1	TRBD1	TRBJ2-5	few	TGCAGTGCTAGAGTCGGGACAGGGGTACAAGAGACCCAGTACTTC	CSARVGTGVQETQYF
TRBV15	.	TRBJ2-7	few	TGTGCCACCAGCAGAGATGTCCCCTACGAGCAGTACTTC	CATSRDVPYEQYF
TRBV5-1	.	TRBJ2-1	few	TGCGCCAGCAGAGACAGAGGTAACAATGAGCAGTTCTTC	CASRDRGNNEQFF
TRBV7-9	.	TRBJ2-1	.	TGTGCCAGCAGTGAACTTGGCGGGGCCTACAATGAGCAGTTCTTC	CASSELGGAYNEQFF
TRBV7-8	TRBD2	TRBJ2-3	few	TGTGCCAGCAGCTTAGGGACTAGCGAACGCACAGATACGCAGTATTTT	CASSLGTSERTDTQYF
TRBV18	.	TRBJ1-1	.	TGTGCCAGCTCACCAAGTGCCAGGGCTCTGGACACTGAAGCTTTCTTT	CASSPSARALDTEAFF
TRBV5-5	.	TRBJ2-2	few	TGTGCCAGCAGCTTGGGGCACAGGGACACCGGGGAGCTGTTTTTT	CASSLGHRDTGELFF
TRBV18	.	TRBJ1-6	.	TGTGCCAGCTCACCAGGGGGAAAGTGGTCACCCCTCCACTTT	CASSPGGKWSPLHF
TRBV3-1	.	TRBJ2-7	few	TGTGCCAGCAGCCAAGTACCAGGGGCGGGTTCCTACGAGCAGTACTTC	CASSQVPGAGSYEQYF
TRBV5-4	.	TRBJ1-2	.	TGTGCCAGCAGCTTGGAAGCTAACTATGGCTACACCTTC	CASSLEANYGYTF
TRBV5-1	TRBD1	TRBJ2-5	few	TGCGCCAGCAGCTTAGAGTCAGGGGGAGAGACCCAGTACTTC	CASSLESGGETQYF
TRBV12-3/TRBV12-4	TRBD1	TRBJ2-7	few	TGTGCCAGCAGCCCTCGACAGGGCGAGGGTGCCTACGAGCAGTACTTC	CASSPRQGEGAYEQYF
TRBV7-9	.	TRBJ2-3	.	TGTGCCAGCAGCTCGGGACTCTCAGAGTCAGATACGCAGTATTTT	CASSSGLSESDTQYF
TRBV7-2	.	TRBJ2-2	.	TGTGACAGCAGCTTAGCACAGGGAGTTAACACCGGGGAGCTGTTTTTT	CDSSLAQGVNTGELFF
TRBV5-1	.	TRBJ2-3	few	TGCGCCAGCAGCCCTCAGTTGGGGAACACAGATACGCAGTATTTT	CASSPQLGNTDTQYF
TRBV7-3	.	TRBJ2-7	.	TGTGCCGGTCCGACTTTTCCCGGAACATCCTACGAGCAGTACTTC	CAGPTFPGTSYEQYF
TRBV5-1	.	TRBJ1-3	few	TGCGCCAGCAGCTTGGCCCCATCAGCTAGCTCTGGAAACACCATATATTTT	CASSLAPSASSGNTIYF
TRBV7-9	.	TRBJ2-1	few	TGTGCCAGCAGCATTCTCCTGAGTAGCTGGAATGAGCAGTTCTTC	CASSILLSSWNEQFF
TRBV18	.	TRBJ2-5	many	TGTGCCAGCTCACCGGGCGGGACCCAGTACTTC	CASSPGGTQYF
TRBV5-5	.	TRBJ2-1	.	TGTGCCAGCAGCGAGAGACGGTGGGCCTACAATGAGCAGTTCTTC	CASSERRWAYNEQFF
TRBV20-1	.	TRBJ2-3	.	TGCAGTGCTAGAGTGACAGTCACAGATACGCAGTATTTT	CSARVTVTDTQYF
TRBV12-3/TRBV12-4	.	TRBJ2-1	many	TGTGCCAGCAGTTTAGCGCTTCTAGCGTCCTACAATGAGCAGTTCTTC	CASSLALLASYNEQFF
TRBV5-6	.	TRBJ2-3	.	TGTGCCAGCAGCATTCTACTAGGTGTGGCAGATACGCAGTATTTT	CASSILLGVADTQYF
TRBV6-4	TRBD2	TRBJ2-1	few	TGTGCCAGCAGTGCGCTAGCGGGGGCCTCGCCAGGGGAGCAGTTCTTC	CASSALAGASPGEQFF
TRBV27	.	TRBJ1-2	few	TGTGCCAGCAAACAGTTTTCGGGTGGCTACACCTTC	CASKQFSGGYTF
TRBV5-5	.	TRBJ1-3	.	TGTGCCAGCAGACCCGGCGGTACCTCTGGAAACACCATATATTTT	CASRPGGTSGNTIYF
TRBV18	TRBD2	TRBJ2-6	.	TGTGCCAGCTCAGACCGGCGGGAGTCTGGGGCCAACGTCCTGACTTTC	CASSDRRESGANVLTF
TRBV12-3/TRBV12-4	.	TRBJ1-1	many	TGTGCCAGCAGTTTAGGAGGGGTGAACACTGAAGCTTTCTTT	CASSLGGVNTEAFF
TRBV18	TRBD1	TRBJ2-1	.	TGTGCCAGCTCACCGGGACAGGGGTTTCGCAATGAGCAGTTCTTC	CASSPGQGFRNEQFF
TRBV7-3	TRBD2	TRBJ2-2	.	TGTGCCAGCAGCCCAACCGGGACTAGCGGGAGAGGCGCCGGGGAGCTGTTTTTT	CASSPTGTSGRGAGELFF
TRBV29-1	.	TRBJ1-1	few	TGCAGCGTTGAATCGTGGGCAGGGAGAACTGAAGCTTTCTTT	CSVESWAGRTEAFF
TRBV7-9	.	TRBJ2-1	.	TGTGCCAGCAGCTATAGAGGAGGGGCCGATGAGCAGTTCTTC	CASSYRGGADEQFF